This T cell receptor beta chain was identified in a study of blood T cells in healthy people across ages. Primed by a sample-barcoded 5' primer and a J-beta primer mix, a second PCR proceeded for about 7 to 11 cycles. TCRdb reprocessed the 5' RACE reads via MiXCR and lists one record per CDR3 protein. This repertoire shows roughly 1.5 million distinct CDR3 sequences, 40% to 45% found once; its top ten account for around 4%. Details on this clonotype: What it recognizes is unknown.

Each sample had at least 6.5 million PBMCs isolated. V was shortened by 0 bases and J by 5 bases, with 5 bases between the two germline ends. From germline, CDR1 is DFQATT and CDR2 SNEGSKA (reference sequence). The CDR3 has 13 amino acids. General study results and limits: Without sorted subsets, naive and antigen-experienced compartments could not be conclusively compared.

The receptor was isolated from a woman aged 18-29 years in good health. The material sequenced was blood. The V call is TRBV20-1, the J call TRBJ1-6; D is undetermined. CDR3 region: CSARDGNNSPLHF. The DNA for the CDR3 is TGCAGTGCTAGAGACGGCAATAATTCACCCCTCCACTTT.